This record covers a single T cell receptor (beta chain). Its antigen is currently unknown. The data originate from a study of CD8 T cells in Susac syndrome. Points from the study as a whole: Only a relatively small number of individuals were included in the TCR sequencing and HLA analysis.

Germline V lookup: CDR1 SGHRS, CDR2 YFSETQ. The V end was cut by 2 bases, the J end by 4 bases, with 12 bases between. The CDR3 loop spans 15 amino acids. Random hexamers were used to reverse transcribe an amount of about 0.5 to 1 ug RNA. Amplification of the TCR beta CDR3 was carried out by immunoSEQ multiplex PCR, which spanned a total of 54 Vbeta and 13 Jbeta segments. TCRdb reprocessed the immunoSEQ multiplex PCR reads with MiXCR, giving one entry per CDR3 protein. The data hold 180,000 or so distinct CDR3 sequences, with approximately 94% observed a single time. Negative isolation was used for CD8+ and CD4+ T cells and FACS enrichment for TEMRA cells.

This receptor was taken from a human donor in good health. The sequencing sample was made of CD4+ T cells from PBMCs. The V call is TRBV5-1, the J call TRBJ2-2; D tentatively reads TRBD1 or TRBD2 (5 bases each). CDR3 in amino acids: CASSFWGSGTGELFF. CDR3 coding DNA: TGCGCCAGCAGCTTTTGGGGGAGTGGCACCGGGGAGCTGTTTTTT.